This T cell receptor beta chain was identified during a study of T cell responses to AZD1222 COVID-19 vaccine. Study-wide results and caveats: Dominant CD4 TCR responses targeted spike regions 160-218 and 743-854. With two AZD1222 doses given, Spike-specific TCR breadth and depth both rose. Females outnumbered males among donors, who were mostly white British; clonal diversity was possibly underestimated.

The germline CDR1 and CDR2 sequences are SEHNR and FQNEAQ (reference sequence). The CDR3 consists of 13 residues. Trimming removed 5 bases at V and 5 bases at J, with 10 bases between. To note about this clone: Antigen: not known.

Only in-frame clones appear in the TCRdb table, and some are missing; sequencing was by immunoSEQ multiplex PCR. The sample shows 150,000 to 200,000 clones, 85% to 95% of them seen only once. Specimen: peripheral blood, collected on day 0 of AZD1222 vaccination. This receptor was identified in an adult in good health. The V gene is TRBV7-9, the J gene TRBJ1-5; the D gene is possibly TRBD1 (6 bases). The CDR3 sequence: CASSVTGYQPQHF. CDR3 coding DNA: TGTGCCAGCAGCGTGACAGGTTATCAGCCCCAGCATTTT.